This T cell receptor (beta chain) was recovered during a study of shared clonotypes between healthy human individuals. Sequencing was performed with immunoSEQ multiplex PCR; in TCRdb, only in-frame clones are kept and a portion is missing. The sample lists about 490,000 clones; approximately 78% were seen once. Germline CDR1 is MGHDK and CDR2 is SYGVNS. The CDR3 spans 13 residues. The V and J ends lost 6 bases and 5 bases, in that order; junction bases with no gene match: 5. The donor cohort consisted entirely of Caucasian adults residing in Nashville, Tennessee. Sequenced input: PBMCs. The sequence came from a woman aged 40-49 years in good health. Some clones in this sample may be carry-over from other donors' samples. The J gene is TRBJ2-7, the V gene TRBV25-1; 9 bases are a match to TRBD1. DNA of the CDR3: TGTGCCAGCAGCACAGGGGGCCCCCACGAGCAGTACTTC. It encodes CASSTGGPHEQYF.